Below are 3 T cell receptor beta chains sequenced from a single sample in a study of blood T cell repertoires in COVID-19. Generated by immunoSEQ multiplex PCR, the TCRdb table keeps only in-frame clones and is missing some. The sample shows 40,000 to 60,000 clones, 70% to 85% of them seen only once. Sequenced input: peripheral blood. The receptors come from a man aged 45-65 years with active COVID-19.

The J gene is TRBJ1-1, the V gene TRBV28, with D maybe TRBD1 (5 bases). Germline V CDR1 and CDR2: MDHEN, SYDVKM. V was shortened by 5 bases and J by 3 bases, with 16 bases between the two germline ends. This CDR3 is 15 amino acids long. The CDR3 nucleotides read TGTGCCAGCAGTGCGATGCAGGGAGGACACACTGAAGCTTTCTTT. Its protein is CASSAMQGGHTEAFF.

This clone was seen a few times. V gene TRBV19 combines with J gene TRBJ2-7, with 13 bases fitting TRBD2. This CDR3 spans 16 amino acids. Germline lookup yields CDR1 LNHDA and CDR2 SQIVND (reference sequence). V trimming: 4 bases; J trimming: 2 bases; junction bases outside the gene matches: 5. CDR3 nucleotide sequence: TGTGCCAGTAGTAGGGGCGGGACTAGCGGGACCTACGAGCAGTACTTC. Protein: CASSRGGTSGTYEQYF.

V is TRBV6-5 and J is TRBJ2-7; 7 bases are a match to TRBD1. This CDR3 has 13 amino acids. Losses at the gene ends were 8 bases for V and 2 bases for J; bases not matched to a gene: 6. Germline V gene lookup returns CDR1 MNHEY and CDR2 SVGAGI. Here the CDR3 DNA reads TGTGCCAGCCCCGGGACAGAACCCTACGAGCAGTACTTC. This translates into CASPGTEPYEQYF.